This TCR beta chain was sequenced during a study of T cell responses to AZD1222 COVID-19 vaccine. Points from the study as a whole: Repertoire sampling was restricted to post-peak T cell response timepoints. The study reported that nearly half of spike-specific TCRs target unmutated variant regions. After two AZD1222 doses, spike-specific TCR breadth and depth rose versus day 0.

Germline V gene sequence: CDR1 SGHRS, CDR2 YFSETQ. V gave up 1 base and J gave up 0 bases, with 8 bases separating them. The CDR3 is 15 amino acids. As for this clone: As yet, its antigen is unknown.

Assay: immunoSEQ multiplex PCR; the TCRdb copy retains only in-frame clones and omits some. The sample shows tens of thousands of clones, roughly 90% of them seen only once. Sequenced here: peripheral blood, sampled on day 0 of AZD1222 vaccination. V usage is TRBV5-1 and J usage is TRBJ2-1, with D uncertain. This clonotype was sampled from an adult in good health. The CDR3: CASSLPVASYNEQFF. As DNA, the CDR3 is TGCGCCAGCAGCTTGCCGGTGGCCTCCTACAATGAGCAGTTCTTC.